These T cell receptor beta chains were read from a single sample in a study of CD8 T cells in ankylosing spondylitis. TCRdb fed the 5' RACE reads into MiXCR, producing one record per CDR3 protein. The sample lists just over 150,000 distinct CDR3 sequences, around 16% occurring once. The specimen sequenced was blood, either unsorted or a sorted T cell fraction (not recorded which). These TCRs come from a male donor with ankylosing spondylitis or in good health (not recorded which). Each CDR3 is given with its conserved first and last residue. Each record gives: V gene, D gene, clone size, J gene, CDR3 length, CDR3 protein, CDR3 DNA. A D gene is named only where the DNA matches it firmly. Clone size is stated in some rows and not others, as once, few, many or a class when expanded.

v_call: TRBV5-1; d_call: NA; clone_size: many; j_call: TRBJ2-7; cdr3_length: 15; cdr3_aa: CASSPGPMSIYEQYF; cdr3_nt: TGCGCCAGCAGCCCAGGACCCATGTCAATCTACGAGCAGTACTTC
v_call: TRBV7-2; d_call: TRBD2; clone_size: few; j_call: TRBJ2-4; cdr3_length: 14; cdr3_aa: CASSLRTRQDIQYF; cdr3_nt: TGTGCCAGCAGCTTAAGGACTAGGCAGGACATTCAGTACTTC
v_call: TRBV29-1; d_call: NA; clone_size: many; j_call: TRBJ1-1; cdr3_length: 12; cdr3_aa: CSVEGDNTEAFF; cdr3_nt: TGCAGCGTTGAGGGGGATAACACTGAAGCTTTCTTT
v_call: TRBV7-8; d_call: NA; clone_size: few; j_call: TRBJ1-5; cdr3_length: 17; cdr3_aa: CASSLAGGRGTNQPQHF; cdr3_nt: TGTGCCAGCAGCTTAGCGGGCGGCAGGGGTACTAATCAGCCCCAGCATTTT
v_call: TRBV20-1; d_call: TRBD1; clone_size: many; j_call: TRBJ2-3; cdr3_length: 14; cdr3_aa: CSQKGQGRWDTQYF; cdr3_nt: TGCAGTCAAAAAGGACAGGGAAGGTGGGATACGCAGTATTTT
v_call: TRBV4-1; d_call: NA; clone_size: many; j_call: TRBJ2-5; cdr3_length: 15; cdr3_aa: CASSQVYTLQETQYF; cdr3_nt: TGCGCCAGCAGCCAAGTCTACACTCTCCAGGAGACCCAGTACTTC
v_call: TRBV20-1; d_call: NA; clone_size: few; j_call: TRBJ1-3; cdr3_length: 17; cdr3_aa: CSARDHIGANDGNTIYF; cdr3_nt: TGCAGTGCTAGAGATCATATCGGGGCCAACGACGGAAACACCATATATTTT
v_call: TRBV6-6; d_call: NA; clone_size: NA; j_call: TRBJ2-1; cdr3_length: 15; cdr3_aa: CASSLLISSYNEQFF; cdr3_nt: TGTGCCAGCAGTCTCCTAATAAGCTCCTACAATGAGCAGTTCTTC
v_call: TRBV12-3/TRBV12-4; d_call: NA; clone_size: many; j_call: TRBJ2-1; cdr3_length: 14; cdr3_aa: CASSGGQGVAGQFF; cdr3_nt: TGTGCCAGCAGCGGGGGGCAGGGGGTCGCCGGCCAGTTCTTC
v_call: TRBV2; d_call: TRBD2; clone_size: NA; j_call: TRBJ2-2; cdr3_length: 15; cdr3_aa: CASSELAVNTGELFF; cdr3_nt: TGTGCCAGCAGTGAGCTAGCGGTGAACACCGGGGAGCTGTTTTTT
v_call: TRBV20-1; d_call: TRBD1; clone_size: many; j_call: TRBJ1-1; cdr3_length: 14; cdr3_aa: CSARDGTAYTEAFF; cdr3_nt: TGCAGTGCTAGAGACGGGACAGCTTACACTGAAGCTTTCTTT
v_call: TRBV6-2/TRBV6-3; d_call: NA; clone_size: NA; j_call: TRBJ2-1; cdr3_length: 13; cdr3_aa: CASSFGAFNEQFF; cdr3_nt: TGTGCCAGCAGTTTCGGGGCGTTTAATGAGCAGTTCTTC
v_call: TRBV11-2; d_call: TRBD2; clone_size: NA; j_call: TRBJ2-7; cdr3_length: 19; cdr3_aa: CASSLGLAGSSAAFYEQYF; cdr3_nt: TGTGCCAGCAGCTTAGGACTAGCGGGGTCTTCTGCCGCATTCTACGAGCAGTACTTC
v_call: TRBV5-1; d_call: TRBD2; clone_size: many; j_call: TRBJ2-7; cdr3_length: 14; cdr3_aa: CASSLTSGDYEQYF; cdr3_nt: TGCGCCAGCAGCTTGACTAGCGGAGACTACGAGCAGTACTTC
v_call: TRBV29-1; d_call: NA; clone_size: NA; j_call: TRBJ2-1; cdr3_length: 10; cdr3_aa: CSAYNNEQFF; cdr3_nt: TGCAGCGCCTACAACAATGAGCAGTTCTTC
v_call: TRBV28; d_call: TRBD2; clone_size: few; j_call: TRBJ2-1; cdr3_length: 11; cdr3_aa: CATGGYNEQFF; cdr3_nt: TGTGCCACGGGGGGTTACAATGAGCAGTTCTTC
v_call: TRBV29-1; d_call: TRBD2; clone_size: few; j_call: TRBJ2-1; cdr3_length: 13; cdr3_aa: CSAGSGSGNEQFF; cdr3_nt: TGCAGCGCCGGTAGCGGGAGTGGGAATGAGCAGTTCTTC
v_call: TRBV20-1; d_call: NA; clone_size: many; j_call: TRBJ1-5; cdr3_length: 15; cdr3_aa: CSATPPINSNQPQHF; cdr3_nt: TGCAGTGCTACCCCCCCAATTAATAGCAATCAGCCCCAGCATTTT
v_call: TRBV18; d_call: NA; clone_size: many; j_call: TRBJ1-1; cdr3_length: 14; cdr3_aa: CASSPGAGLTEAFF; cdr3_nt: TGTGCCAGCTCCCCAGGGGCCGGGCTTACTGAAGCTTTCTTT
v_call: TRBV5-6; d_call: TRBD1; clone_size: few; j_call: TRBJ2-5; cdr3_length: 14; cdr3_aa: CASSFRGRQETQYF; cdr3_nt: TGTGCCAGCAGCTTCAGGGGGCGTCAAGAGACCCAGTACTTC
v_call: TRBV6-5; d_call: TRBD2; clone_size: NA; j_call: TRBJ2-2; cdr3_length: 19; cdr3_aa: CASSYSILAGGSKAGELFF; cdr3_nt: TGTGCCAGCAGTTACTCGATCCTAGCGGGAGGTTCTAAGGCCGGGGAGCTGTTTTTT
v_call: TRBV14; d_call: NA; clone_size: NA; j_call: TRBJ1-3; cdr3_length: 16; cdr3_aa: CASSQVPGYSGNTIYF; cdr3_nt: TGTGCCAGCAGCCAAGTGCCCGGGTACTCTGGAAACACCATATATTTT
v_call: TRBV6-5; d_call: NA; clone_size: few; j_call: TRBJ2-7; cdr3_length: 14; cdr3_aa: CASSYDPPGYEQYF; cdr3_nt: TGTGCCAGCAGTTATGACCCTCCGGGCTACGAGCAGTACTTC
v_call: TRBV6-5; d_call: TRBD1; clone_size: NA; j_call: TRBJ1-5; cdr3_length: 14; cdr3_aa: CASSYSGGEQPQHF; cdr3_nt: TGTGCCAGCAGTTACTCAGGGGGCGAACAGCCCCAGCATTTT
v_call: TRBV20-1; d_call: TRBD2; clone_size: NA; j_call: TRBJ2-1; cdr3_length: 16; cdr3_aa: CSAPHGLAGYNNEQFF; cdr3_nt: TGCAGTGCTCCCCATGGACTAGCGGGTTATAACAATGAGCAGTTCTTC
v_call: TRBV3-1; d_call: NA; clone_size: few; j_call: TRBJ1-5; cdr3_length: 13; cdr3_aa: CASSQDRTQPQHF; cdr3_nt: TGTGCCAGCAGCCAAGATCGCACTCAGCCCCAGCATTTT
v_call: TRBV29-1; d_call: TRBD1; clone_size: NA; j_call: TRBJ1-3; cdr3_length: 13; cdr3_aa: CSVTDRGGNTIYF; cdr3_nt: TGCAGCGTTACTGACAGGGGAGGAAACACCATATATTTT
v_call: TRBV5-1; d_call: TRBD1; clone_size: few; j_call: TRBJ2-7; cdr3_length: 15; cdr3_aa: CASSSGQGVGIEQYF; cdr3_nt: TGCGCCAGCAGCTCCGGACAGGGGGTTGGGATCGAGCAGTACTTC
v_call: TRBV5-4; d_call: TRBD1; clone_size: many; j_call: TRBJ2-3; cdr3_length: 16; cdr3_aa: CASSWGPGQDADTQYF; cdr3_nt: TGTGCCAGCAGCTGGGGACCGGGACAGGATGCAGATACGCAGTATTTT
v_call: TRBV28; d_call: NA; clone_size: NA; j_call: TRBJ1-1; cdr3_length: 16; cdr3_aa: CASTKTRSRRDTEAFF; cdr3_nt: TGTGCCAGCACCAAAACTCGGTCCCGGCGAGACACTGAAGCTTTCTTT